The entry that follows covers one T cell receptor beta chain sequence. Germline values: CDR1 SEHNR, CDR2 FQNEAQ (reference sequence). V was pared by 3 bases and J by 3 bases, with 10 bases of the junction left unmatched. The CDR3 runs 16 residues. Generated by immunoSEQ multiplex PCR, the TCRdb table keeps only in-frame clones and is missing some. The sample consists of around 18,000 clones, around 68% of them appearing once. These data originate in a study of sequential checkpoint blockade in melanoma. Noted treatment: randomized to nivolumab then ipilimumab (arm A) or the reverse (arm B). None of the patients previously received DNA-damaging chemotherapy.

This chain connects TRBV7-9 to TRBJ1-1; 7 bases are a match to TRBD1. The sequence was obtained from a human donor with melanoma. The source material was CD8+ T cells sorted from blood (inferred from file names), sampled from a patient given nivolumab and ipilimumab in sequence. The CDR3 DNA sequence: TGTGCCAGCAGCTTCAGGAGGGGGCGGTCGGACACTGAAGCTTTCTTT. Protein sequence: CASSFRRGRSDTEAFF.